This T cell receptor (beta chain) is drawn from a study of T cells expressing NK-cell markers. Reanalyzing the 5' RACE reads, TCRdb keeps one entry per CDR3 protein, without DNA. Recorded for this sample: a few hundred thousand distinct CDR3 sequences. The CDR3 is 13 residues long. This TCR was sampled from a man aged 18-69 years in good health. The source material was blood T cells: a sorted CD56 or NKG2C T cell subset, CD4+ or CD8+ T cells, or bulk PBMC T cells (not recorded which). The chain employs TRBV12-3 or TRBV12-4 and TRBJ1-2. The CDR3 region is CASSLGVGYGYTF.